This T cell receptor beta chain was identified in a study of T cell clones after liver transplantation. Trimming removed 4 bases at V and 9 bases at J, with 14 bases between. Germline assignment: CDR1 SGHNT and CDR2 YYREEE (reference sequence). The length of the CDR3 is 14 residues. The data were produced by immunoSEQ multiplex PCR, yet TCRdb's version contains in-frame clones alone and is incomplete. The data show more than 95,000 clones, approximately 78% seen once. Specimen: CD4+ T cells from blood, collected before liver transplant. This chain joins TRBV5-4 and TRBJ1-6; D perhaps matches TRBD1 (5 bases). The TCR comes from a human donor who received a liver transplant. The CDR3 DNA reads TGTGCCAGCAGCGTGCTGGGGGGAGGTTCACCCCTCCACTTT. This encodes CASSVLGGGSPLHF.